The 10 T cell receptor beta chains listed next were all sequenced from one sample in a study of CD8+CD57+ T cells in acquired aplastic anemia. Sequencing involved patients with CD8+CD57+ cell expansion previously shown by flow cytometry. The study profiled TCR beta VDJ and CDR3 using genomic DNA as template. TCRdb analysed the reads with MiXCR anew, one entry per CDR3 protein. The sample lists about 160,000 distinct CDR3 sequences, 71% seen once, with 35% to 50% in the top ten. The specimen sequenced was sorted CD4+, CD8+, or CD8+CD57+ T cells (not recorded which) from PBMCs. The receptors derive from a human donor with aplastic anemia.

The chain has TRBV25-1 and TRBJ2-2; D uncertain. Trimming left V 6 bases short and J 5 bases short, with 16 bases between. The length of the CDR3 is 15 residues. Germline CDR1 MGHDK, CDR2 SYGVNS. The CDR3 DNA reads TGTGCCAGCAGCGATGGACGTACTGAGACCGGGGAGCTGTTTTTT. Its translation is CASSDGRTETGELFF.

V is TRBV7-2 and J is TRBJ1-1, with a tentative D call TRBD1 (5 bases). CDR1 and CDR2 (germline): SGHTA, FQGNSA. Trimming shortened V by 6 bases and J by 0 bases, and 14 bases separated the two germline ends. There are 15 residues in the CDR3. Here the CDR3 reads CASRLTGAMNTEAFF. The DNA of the CDR3 is TGTGCCAGCAGACTAACAGGCGCGATGAACACTGAAGCTTTCTTT.

This clonotype came up once. The gene calls are TRBV4-1 and TRBJ2-7, with unresolved D. Germline V lookup: CDR1 MGHRA, CDR2 YSYEKL. The CDR3 runs to 15 residues. Trimming removed 1 base from V and 5 bases from J, with 15 bases in between. In DNA, the CDR3 is TGCGCCAGCAGCCAAGGCGATAGTCCTTTCCACGAGCAGTACTTC. Translated, it gives CASSQGDSPFHEQYF.

Comments on this clonotype: A junction boundary mismatches the germline segment, possibly from a read error. The rearrangement uses TRBV29-1 and TRBJ2-1; 8 nucleotides agree with TRBD1. This CDR3 has 14 amino acids. Looked up from germline, CDR1 is SQVTM and CDR2 is ANQGSEA. CDR3 sequence: CSVSGTGLYNGQFF. CDR3 DNA sequence: TGCAGCGTTTCGGGGACAGGTCTCTACAATGGGCAGTTCTTC.

The chain uses TRBV15 and TRBJ2-7, with 7 nucleotides matching TRBD1. CDR3 length equals 15 residues. From germline, CDR1 is LNHNV and CDR2 YYDKDF (reference sequence). The J segment lost 3 bases and the V segment lost 1 base, leaving 6 bases of the junction unmatched. CDR3 loop: CATSRVSGGGYEQYF. The CDR3 region has the DNA TGTGCCACCAGCAGAGTTTCAGGGGGTGGCTACGAGCAGTACTTC.

The rearrangement joins TRBV29-1 to TRBJ1-1, with TRBD1 identical over 7 bases. The CDR3 length is 14 residues. The germline V gene has CDR1 SQVTM and CDR2 ANQGSEA. V shed 4 bases and J 5 bases; nucleotides not matched to a gene: 10. The CDR3: CSVVATGSGTEAFF. The CDR3 DNA sequence: TGCAGCGTTGTGGCGACAGGGTCTGGAACTGAAGCTTTCTTT.

In its sample, this clonotype was seen a few times. V and J are TRBV9 and TRBJ1-6; D is unclear. Trimming took 0 bases from V and 9 from J, leaving 7 bases between them. The length of the CDR3 is 13 residues. Germline-derived CDR1 and CDR2 are SGDLS and YYNGEE. CDR3 sequence reads: CASSVEGRSPLHF. The CDR3 region has the DNA TGTGCCAGCAGCGTAGAAGGTCGTTCACCCCTCCACTTT.

The V gene is TRBV25-1, the J gene TRBJ1-2, with a weak D call TRBD1 (5 bases). This CDR3 comprises 15 residues. V was clipped by 2 bases and J by 8 bases, with 18 bases between them. The germline V gene has CDR1 MGHDK and CDR2 SYGVNS. CDR3 in amino acids: CASSETTSGFEGYTF. The CDR3 DNA follows: TGTGCCAGCAGTGAAACAACGTCAGGGTTTGAGGGCTACACCTTC.

This clonotype was recorded only once. The chain joins TRBV7-9 to TRBJ1-2, with D hard to call. There are 15 residues in the CDR3. Per the germline V gene, CDR1 is SEHNR and CDR2 is FQNEAQ (reference sequence). V lost 4 bases, J lost 5 bases, and 17 bases lay in between. The CDR3 sequence is CASSSPETDHYGYTF. DNA for the CDR3: TGTGCCAGCAGCTCCCCTGAGACTGATCATTATGGCTACACCTTC.

This chain joins TRBV2 and TRBJ2-3; 7 bases match TRBD2. V lost 6 bases and J lost 2; bases outside the gene matches: 11. This CDR3 comprises 16 residues. Germline V gene sequence: CDR1 SNHLY, CDR2 FYNNEI. CDR3 in amino acids: CASRDWGGGNTDTQYF. The DNA for the CDR3 is TGTGCCAGCAGGGACTGGGGCGGGGGAAACACAGATACGCAGTATTTT.